This T cell receptor beta chain was obtained from a study of blood T cell repertoires in COVID-19. How the authors handled the data: Nucleated cell number was recorded as an estimate derived from reference gene primer amplification. Libraries were prepared by immunoSEQ multiplex PCR; TCRdb keeps only in-frame clonotypes and omits some of them. From that table come the V and J calls and clone size; the DNA was used to work out D and trimming. The sample holds approximately 140,000 clones, roughly 90% seen once. Sequenced input: peripheral blood. This receptor was identified in a woman in her fifties or sixties with active or convalescent COVID-19.

CDR3 protein: CASSDGRGLYNEQFF. The DNA of the CDR3 is TGTGCCAGCAGTGATGGCAGGGGGTTATACAATGAGCAGTTCTTC. The chain joins TRBV2 to TRBJ2-1; 7 bases align to TRBD1. The junction had 6 bases not matched to a gene; V was cut back by 3 bases and J by 4 bases. From germline, CDR1 is SNHLY and CDR2 FYNNEI. The CDR3 totals 15 residues.